The 7 T cell receptor beta chains listed next were all sequenced from one sample in a study of long-term antiretroviral therapy in people with HIV (dated 2022 in TCRdb). Sequencing of the TRB variable region was done with the immunoSEQ hsTCRB v3.0 assay at survey level resolution. Here the immuneACCESS table is served through TCRdb, limited to in-frame sequences with V and J called. Missing clones are a known gap in these copies; in checked studies unresolved V genes cover under half, and the rest lacks a known reason. For this sample the table gives approximately 26,000 clones, of which roughly 84% were detected only once. Roughly 6.5% of the sample comes from the top ten. Material: unsorted PBMCs, obtained 0.4 years after starting antiretroviral therapy. The receptors come from a man aged 18 to 30 with HIV.

This sequence joins TRBV6-5 and TRBJ2-7; 10 nucleotides align to TRBD1. The germline V gene encodes CDR1 MNHEY and CDR2 SVGAGI. CDR3 length: 15 residues. V trimming: 1 base; J trimming: 3 bases; junction bases outside the gene matches: 3. CDR3 DNA sequence: TGTGCCAGCAGTTACTATGGGACAGGGGACTACGAGCAGTACTTC. Residues: CASSYYGTGDYEQYF.

The chain links TRBV25-1 to TRBJ2-5; D unclear. V was shortened by 4 bases and J by 2 bases, with 2 bases between the two germline ends. This CDR3 has 11 residues. Germline values: CDR1 MGHDK, CDR2 SYGVNS. The CDR3: CASSGQETQYF. The DNA for the CDR3 is TGTGCCAGCAGTGGACAAGAGACCCAGTACTTC.

The chain links TRBV28 to TRBJ1-4; D gene unclear. There are 15 residues in the CDR3. Germline CDR1 is MDHEN and CDR2 is SYDVKM. V was shortened by 2 bases and J by 4 bases, with 11 bases between the two germline ends. The CDR3 is CASSLLRLRNEKLFF. The CDR3 DNA follows: TGTGCCAGCAGTTTACTACGGCTTCGTAATGAAAAACTGTTTTTT.

The gene calls are TRBV12-5 and TRBJ2-1; no reliable D call. CDR1 and CDR2 (germline): LGHNT, FRNRAP. Trimming cost V 4 bases and J 2 bases, with 6 bases left between them. This CDR3 is 13 amino acids long. CDR3 protein: CASGYTPYNEQFF. The CDR3 DNA reads TGTGCTAGTGGTTATACTCCCTACAATGAGCAGTTCTTC. Drawing the rest from reference TRBV12-5 and TRBJ2-1, the complete variable domain is DARVTQTPRHKVTEMGQEVTMRCQPILGHNTVFWYRQTMMQGLELLAYFRNRAPLDDSGMPKDRFSAEMPDATLATLKIQPSEPRDSAVYFCASGYTPYNEQFFGPGTRLTVL.

J is TRBJ1-2 and V is TRBV23-1; D unclear. TRBV23-1 counts as an open reading frame of uncertain function. This CDR3 is 14 amino acids long. Trimming removed 0 bases at V and 4 bases at J, with 9 bases between. This CDR3 is CASSQSEPTYGYTF. CDR3 nucleotides: TGCGCCAGCAGTCAATCCGAACCGACCTATGGCTACACCTTC.

This clone was counted between two and nine times. The rearrangement joins TRBV25-1 to TRBJ1-2; D perhaps matches TRBD1 (5 bases). The CDR3 is 13 amino acids. Germline V gives CDR1 MGHDK, CDR2 SYGVNS. Deletions cut 5 bases from V and 2 bases from J, with 9 bases between. CDR3 loop: CASSRGLNYGYTF. The CDR3 coding sequence is TGTGCCAGCAGTAGGGGTCTGAACTATGGCTACACCTTC.

In this sample, this clone turned up a few times. This sequence joins TRBV10-3 and TRBJ1-5; 10 bases are a match to TRBD1. The CDR3 covers 15 residues. After removal of 4 bases from V and 3 bases from J, the junction contained 3 bases not matched to a gene. Germline CDR1 reads ENHRY; CDR2 reads SYGVKD. This chain's CDR3 is CAISVGQGYNQPQHF. The CDR3 nucleotides are TGTGCCATCAGTGTGGGACAGGGGTACAATCAGCCCCAGCATTTT.